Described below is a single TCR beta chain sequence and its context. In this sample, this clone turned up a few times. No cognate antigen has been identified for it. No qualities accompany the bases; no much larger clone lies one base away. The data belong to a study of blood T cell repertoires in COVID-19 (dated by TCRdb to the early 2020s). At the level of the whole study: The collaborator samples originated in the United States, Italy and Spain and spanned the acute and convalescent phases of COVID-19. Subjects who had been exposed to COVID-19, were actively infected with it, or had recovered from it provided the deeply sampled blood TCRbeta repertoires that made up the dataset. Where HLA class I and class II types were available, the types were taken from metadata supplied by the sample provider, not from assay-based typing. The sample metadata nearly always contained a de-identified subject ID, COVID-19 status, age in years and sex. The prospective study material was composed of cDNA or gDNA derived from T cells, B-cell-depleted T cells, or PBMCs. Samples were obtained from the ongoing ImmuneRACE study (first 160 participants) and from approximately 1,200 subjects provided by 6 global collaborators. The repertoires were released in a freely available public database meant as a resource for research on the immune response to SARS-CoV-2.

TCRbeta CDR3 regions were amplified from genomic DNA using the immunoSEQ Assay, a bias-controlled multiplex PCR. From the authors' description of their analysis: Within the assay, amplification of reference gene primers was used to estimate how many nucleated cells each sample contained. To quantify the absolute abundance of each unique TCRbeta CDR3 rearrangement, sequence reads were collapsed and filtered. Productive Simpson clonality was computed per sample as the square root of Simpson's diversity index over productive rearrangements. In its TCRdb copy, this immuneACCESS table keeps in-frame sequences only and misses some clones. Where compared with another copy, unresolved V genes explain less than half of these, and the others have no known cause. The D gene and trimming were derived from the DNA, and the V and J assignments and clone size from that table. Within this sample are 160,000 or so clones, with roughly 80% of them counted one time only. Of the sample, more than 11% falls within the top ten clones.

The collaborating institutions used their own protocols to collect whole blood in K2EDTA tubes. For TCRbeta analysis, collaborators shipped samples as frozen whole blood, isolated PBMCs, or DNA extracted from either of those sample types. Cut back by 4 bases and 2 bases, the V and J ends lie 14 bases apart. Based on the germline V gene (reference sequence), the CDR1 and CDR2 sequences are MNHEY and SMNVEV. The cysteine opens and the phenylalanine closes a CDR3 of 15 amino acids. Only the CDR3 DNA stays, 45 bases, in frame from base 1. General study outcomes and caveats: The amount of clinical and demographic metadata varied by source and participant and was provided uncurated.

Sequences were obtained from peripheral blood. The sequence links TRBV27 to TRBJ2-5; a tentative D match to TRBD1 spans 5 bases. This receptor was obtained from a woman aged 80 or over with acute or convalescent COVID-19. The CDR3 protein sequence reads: CASSSRGAGQETQYF. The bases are TGTGCCAGCAGTTCCCGCGGCGCAGGGCAAGAGACCCAGTACTTC.